The 11 T cell receptor beta chains presented below share a single source sample, sequenced in a study of blood T cell repertoires in COVID-19. TCRdb's table, derived via immunoSEQ multiplex PCR, lists solely in-frame clones and lacks some. The table includes 400,000 or so clones, 70% to 90% detected once. The sequenced sample consisted of PBMCs or T cells enriched from blood (not recorded which). The receptors derive from a woman in her thirties or forties with acute COVID-19.

The chain links TRBV6-5 to TRBJ2-7; 7 bases align to TRBD1. The CDR3 spans 14 residues. CDR1 and CDR2 (germline): MNHEY, SVGAGI. V lost 6 bases and J lost 2; bases outside the gene matches: 7. CDR3 coding DNA: TGTGCCAGCAGCCAGGGACAGCACACCTACGAGCAGTACTTC. This gives the protein CASSQGQHTYEQYF.

The rearrangement uses TRBV11-2 and TRBJ2-5; D may be TRBD2 (5 bases). The V gene's germline CDR1 is SGHAT and CDR2 FQNNGV. Trimming took 4 bases from V and 5 from J, leaving 5 bases between them. This CDR3 spans 11 amino acids. The chain's CDR3 is CASSSGETQYF. DNA of the CDR3: TGTGCCAGCAGCTCGGGGGAGACCCAGTACTTC.

The chain uses TRBV7-9 and TRBJ2-7; 13 nucleotides align to TRBD2. From germline, CDR1 is SEHNR and CDR2 FQNEAQ (reference sequence). V lost 5 bases, J lost 2 bases, and 6 bases stayed unmatched. There are 16 residues in the CDR3. The CDR3 protein is CASSTPGLAGTYEQYF. The CDR3, as DNA: TGTGCCAGCAGCACCCCGGGACTAGCGGGAACCTACGAGCAGTACTTC.

The chain couples TRBV18 to TRBJ2-7; tentatively, D is TRBD1 (6 bases). CDR3 length: 16 amino acids. Germline V gives CDR1 KGHSH, CDR2 LQKENI. V was clipped by 5 bases and J by 5 bases, with 22 bases between them. CDR3 nucleotides: TGTGCCAGCTCAACGAAACTTACAGGGAACGGAGACGAGCAGTACTTC. Translated, it gives CASSTKLTGNGDEQYF.

The chain uses TRBV10-3 and TRBJ2-5, with 7 bases fitting TRBD2. From germline, CDR1 is ENHRY and CDR2 SYGVKD. The CDR3 is 14 amino acids. Losses at the gene ends were 3 bases for V and 5 bases for J; bases not matched to a gene: 6. CDR3 in amino acids: CAISDGGGGETQYF. The CDR3 nucleotides are TGTGCCATCAGTGATGGGGGGGGAGGGGAGACCCAGTACTTC.

V is TRBV6-5 and J is TRBJ1-1; D is unclear. Looked up from germline, CDR1 is MNHEY and CDR2 is SVGAGI. This CDR3 spans 14 amino acids. Trimming removed 4 bases from V and 10 bases from J, with 19 bases in between. This CDR3 is CASSSFRETSRAFF. DNA for the CDR3: TGTGCCAGCAGTTCCTTCCGGGAGACCAGCAGAGCTTTCTTT.

This chain connects TRBV5-8 to TRBJ2-7, with 9 bases aligning to TRBD2. The CDR3 extends over 16 amino acids. V lost 6 bases, J lost 4 bases, and 14 bases stayed unmatched. Germline V gene data show CDR1 as SGHTS and CDR2 as YDEGEE. DNA for the CDR3: TGTGCCAGCACCCCCGATGGGGCGGGGGGGGCTTACGAGCAGTACTTC. Protein sequence: CASTPDGAGGAYEQYF.

The rearrangement uses TRBV2 and TRBJ1-2; no clear D. Germline V gene lookup returns CDR1 SNHLY and CDR2 FYNNEI. The CDR3 loop spans 13 amino acids. V was clipped by 1 base and J by 5 bases, with 8 bases between them. CDR3 in DNA: TGTGCCAGCAGTGAAGGGCAGGCGTATGGCTACACCTTC. Translation: CASSEGQAYGYTF.

This rearrangement joins TRBV5-1 to TRBJ2-3; the D gene is possibly TRBD2 (5 bases). The germline gives CDR1 SGHRS, CDR2 YFSETQ. With 4 bases removed from V and 4 bases from J, the gap between germline ends came to 13 bases. The CDR3 runs 14 residues. The DNA of the CDR3 is TGCGCCAGCAGCGCGGACTCCGAGGCAGATACGCAGTATTTT. As protein: CASSADSEADTQYF.

The chain employs TRBV6-5 and TRBJ2-3; the D gene is possibly TRBD1 (5 bases). Germline values: CDR1 MNHEY, CDR2 SVGAGI. With 9 bases removed from V and 0 bases from J, the gap between germline ends came to 10 bases. CDR3 length: 13 residues. CDR3 nucleotides: TGTGCCAGGGACACCCGGAGCACAGATACGCAGTATTTT. As protein: CARDTRSTDTQYF.

CDR3 residues: CASSDVGITDTQYF. CDR3 DNA sequence: TGTGCCAGCAGTGACGTGGGCATAACAGATACGCAGTATTTT. This sequence joins TRBV6-1 and TRBJ2-3, with D uncertain. V was cut by 3 bases and J by 3 bases, with 10 bases left in between. Germline CDR1 and CDR2: MNHNS and SASEGT. This CDR3 comprises 14 residues.